The subject of this entry is one T cell receptor (beta chain). Antigen specificity is unknown. The treatment here: roughly nine-day PBMC culture with coronavirus spike peptide pools or control peptides (ViraFEST assay). The unexposed donor gave CD4+ T cells before the COVID-19 pandemic (2011-2018). Scientists ran DNA taken from cultured CD4+ T cells through the Oncomine TCR Beta short-read assay for sequencing. Genomic DNA was isolated from CD4+ T cells that had been cultured. MiXCR was run by TCRdb on the PCR reads, yielding one entry per CDR3 protein. This table holds fewer than 13,000 distinct CDR3 sequences, around 29% found once. The sample comes from a study of vaccination and CD4 T cells after COVID-19. Sequenced material: CD4+ T cells from blood, cultured in vitro. The sequence was collected from a human donor in good health.

In nucleotides, the CDR3 is TGTGCCACCAGTGAAGGGGGCTCAGGAAAGGGCGGGACCCAGTACTTC. Its translation: CATSEGGSGKGGTQYF. The chain joins TRBV24-1 to TRBJ2-5, with 7 bases matching TRBD1. This CDR3 has 16 residues. Germline CDR1 reads KGHDR; CDR2 reads SFDVKD. After removal of 4 bases from V and 7 bases from J, the junction contained 14 bases not matched to a gene.